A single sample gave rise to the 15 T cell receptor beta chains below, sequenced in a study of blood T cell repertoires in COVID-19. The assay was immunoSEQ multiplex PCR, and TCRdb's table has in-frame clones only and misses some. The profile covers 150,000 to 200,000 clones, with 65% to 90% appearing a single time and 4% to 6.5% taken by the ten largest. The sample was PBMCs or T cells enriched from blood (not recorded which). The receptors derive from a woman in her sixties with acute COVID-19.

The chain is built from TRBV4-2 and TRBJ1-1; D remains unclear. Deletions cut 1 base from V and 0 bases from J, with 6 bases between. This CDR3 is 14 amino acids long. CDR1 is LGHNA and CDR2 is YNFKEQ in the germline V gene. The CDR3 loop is CASSQVNMNTEAFF. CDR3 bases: TGTGCCAGCAGCCAAGTTAACATGAACACTGAAGCTTTCTTT.

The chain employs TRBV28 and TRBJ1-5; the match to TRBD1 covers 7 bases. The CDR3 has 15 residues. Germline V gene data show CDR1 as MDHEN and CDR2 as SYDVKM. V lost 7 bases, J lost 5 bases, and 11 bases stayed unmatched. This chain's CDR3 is CASTMAQGGDQPQHF. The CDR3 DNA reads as TGTGCCAGCACCATGGCCCAGGGGGGCGATCAGCCCCAGCATTTT.

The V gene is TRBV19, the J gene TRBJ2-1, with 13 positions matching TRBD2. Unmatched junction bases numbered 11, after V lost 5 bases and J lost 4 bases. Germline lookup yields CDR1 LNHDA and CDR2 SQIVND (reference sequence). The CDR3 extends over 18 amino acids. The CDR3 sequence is CASSSDPTSGRRYNEQFF. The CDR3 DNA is TGTGCCAGTAGTTCAGACCCGACTAGCGGGAGGAGGTACAATGAGCAGTTCTTC. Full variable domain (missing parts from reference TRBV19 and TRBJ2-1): DGGITQSPKYLFRKEGQNVTLSCEQNLNHDAMYWYRQDPGQGLRLIYYSQIVNDFQKGDIAEGYSVSREKKESFPLTVTSAQKNPTAFYLCASSSDPTSGRRYNEQFFGPGTRLTVL.

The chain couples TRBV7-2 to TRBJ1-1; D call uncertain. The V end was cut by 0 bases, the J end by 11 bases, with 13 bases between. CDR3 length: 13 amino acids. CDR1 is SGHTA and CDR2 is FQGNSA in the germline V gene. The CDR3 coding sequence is TGTGCCAGCAGCTTAGCGCGGGGAGGCGGGGCTTTCTTT. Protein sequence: CASSLARGGGAFF.

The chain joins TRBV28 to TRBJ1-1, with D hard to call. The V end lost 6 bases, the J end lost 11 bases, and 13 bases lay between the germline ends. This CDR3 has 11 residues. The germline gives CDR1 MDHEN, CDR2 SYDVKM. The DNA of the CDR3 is TGTGCCAGCAGCCTAAGAAGCCCCGCTTTCTTT. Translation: CASSLRSPAFF.

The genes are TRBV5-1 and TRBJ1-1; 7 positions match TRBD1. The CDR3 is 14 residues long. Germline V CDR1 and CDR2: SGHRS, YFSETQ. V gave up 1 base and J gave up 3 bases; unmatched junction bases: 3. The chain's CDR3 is CASSLPQGDTEAFF. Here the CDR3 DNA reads TGCGCCAGCAGCTTGCCTCAGGGGGACACTGAAGCTTTCTTT. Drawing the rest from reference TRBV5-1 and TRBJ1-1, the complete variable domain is KAGVTQTPRYLIKTRGQQVTLSCSPISGHRSVSWYQQTPGQGLQFLFEYFSETQRNKGNFPGRFSGRQFSNSRSEMNVSTLELGDSALYLCASSLPQGDTEAFFGQGTRLTVV.

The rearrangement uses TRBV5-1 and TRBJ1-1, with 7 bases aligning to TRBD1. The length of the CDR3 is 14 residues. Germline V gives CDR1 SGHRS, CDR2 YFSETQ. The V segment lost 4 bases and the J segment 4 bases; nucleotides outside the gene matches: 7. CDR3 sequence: CASSNQGVITEAFF. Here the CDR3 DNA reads TGCGCCAGCAGCAATCAGGGGGTAATCACTGAAGCTTTCTTT.

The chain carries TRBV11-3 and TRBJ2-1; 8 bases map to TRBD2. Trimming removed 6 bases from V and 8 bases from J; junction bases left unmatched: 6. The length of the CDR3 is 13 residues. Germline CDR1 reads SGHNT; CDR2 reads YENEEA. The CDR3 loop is CASSIKREYEQFF. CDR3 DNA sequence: TGTGCCAGCAGTATCAAGCGGGAGTATGAGCAGTTCTTC.

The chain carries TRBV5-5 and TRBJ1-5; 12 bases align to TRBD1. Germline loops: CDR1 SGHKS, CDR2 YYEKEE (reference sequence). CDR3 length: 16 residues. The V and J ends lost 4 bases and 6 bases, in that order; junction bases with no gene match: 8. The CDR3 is CASSQPGQGAGQPQHF. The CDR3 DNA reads TGTGCCAGCAGCCAGCCGGGACAGGGGGCTGGTCAGCCCCAGCATTTT.

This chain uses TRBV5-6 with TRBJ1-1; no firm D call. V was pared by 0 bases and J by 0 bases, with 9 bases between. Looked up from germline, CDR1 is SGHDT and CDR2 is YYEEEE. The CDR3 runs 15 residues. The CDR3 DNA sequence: TGTGCCAGCAGCTTGGCGGCAGGCCTGAACACTGAAGCTTTCTTT. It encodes CASSLAAGLNTEAFF.

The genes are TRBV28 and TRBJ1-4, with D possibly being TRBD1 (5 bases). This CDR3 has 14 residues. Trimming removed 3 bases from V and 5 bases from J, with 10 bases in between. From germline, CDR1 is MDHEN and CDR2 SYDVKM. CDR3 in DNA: TGTGCCAGCAGTTTCGGACATTTGAATGAAAAACTGTTTTTT. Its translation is CASSFGHLNEKLFF.

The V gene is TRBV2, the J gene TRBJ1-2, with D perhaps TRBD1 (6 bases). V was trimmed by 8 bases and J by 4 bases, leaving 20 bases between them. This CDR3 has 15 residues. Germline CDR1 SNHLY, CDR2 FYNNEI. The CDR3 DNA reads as TGTGCCAGCGCAAAGGGGCTTGGGGGCCCCTATGGCTACACCTTC. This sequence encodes CASAKGLGGPYGYTF.

The CDR3 DNA is TGTGCCAGCACGCCCCCGGGGGTTTTGACCCAGTACTTC. Its translation is CASTPPGVLTQYF. The chain has TRBV3-1 (or the pseudogene TRBV3-2) and TRBJ2-5; a weak D match, TRBD2 (6 bases). This CDR3 is 13 amino acids long. Germline CDR1 is LGHDT and CDR2 is YNNKEL (reference sequence). Trimming removed 7 bases at V and 7 bases at J, with 16 bases between.

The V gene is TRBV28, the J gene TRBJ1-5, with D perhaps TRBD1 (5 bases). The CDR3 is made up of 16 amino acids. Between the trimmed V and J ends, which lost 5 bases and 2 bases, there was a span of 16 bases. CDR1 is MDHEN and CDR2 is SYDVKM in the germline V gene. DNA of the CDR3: TGTGCCAGCAGTCTTGGCCGGGAGGGGCGCAATCAGCCCCAGCATTTT. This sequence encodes CASSLGREGRNQPQHF. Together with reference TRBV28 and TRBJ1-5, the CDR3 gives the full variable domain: DVKVTQSSRYLVKRTGEKVFLECVQDMDHENMFWYRQDPGLGLRLIYFSYDVKMKEKGDIPEGYSVSREKKERFSLILESASTNQTSMYLCASSLGREGRNQPQHFGDGTRLSIL.

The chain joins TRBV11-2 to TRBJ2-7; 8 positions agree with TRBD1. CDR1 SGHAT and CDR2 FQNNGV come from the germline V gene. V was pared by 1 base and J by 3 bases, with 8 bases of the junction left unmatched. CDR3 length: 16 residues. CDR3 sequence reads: CASSLVRTGGNYEQYF. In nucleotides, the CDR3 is TGTGCCAGCAGCTTAGTCCGAACAGGGGGTAACTACGAGCAGTACTTC.